What follows describes a single T cell receptor beta chain. Its antigen remains unidentified. Starting material for each TCR library was roughly 3,300 ng of total RNA. Template switching introduced UMIs that contain a 6-nucleotide sample barcode. TCRdb reprocessed the 5' RACE reads and keeps a single row for each CDR3 protein, giving no DNA. This sample lists around 380,000 distinct CDR3 sequences; its ten largest clones have 2% to 2.5%. The sample belongs to a study of monozygotic twins with inflammatory bowel disease. The study, taken as a whole, reports: Especially with disease activity, IBD patients shared fewer clonotypes with others than healthy twins did. Healthy co-twins showed greater TCRbeta diversity (inverse Simpson) than IBD patients.

This CDR3 has 17 amino acids. CDR1 and CDR2 from the germline V gene are MNHEY and SMNVEV (reference sequence). The sequence derives from a human donor with ulcerative colitis or Crohn's disease, or a healthy co-twin of an affected twin (not recorded which). This rearrangement joins TRBV27 to TRBJ2-7; TCRdb gives TRBD1 as the D gene, but with no DNA this cannot be confirmed. Input material: blood. CDR3 residues: CASSPGQNWLRSYEQYF.